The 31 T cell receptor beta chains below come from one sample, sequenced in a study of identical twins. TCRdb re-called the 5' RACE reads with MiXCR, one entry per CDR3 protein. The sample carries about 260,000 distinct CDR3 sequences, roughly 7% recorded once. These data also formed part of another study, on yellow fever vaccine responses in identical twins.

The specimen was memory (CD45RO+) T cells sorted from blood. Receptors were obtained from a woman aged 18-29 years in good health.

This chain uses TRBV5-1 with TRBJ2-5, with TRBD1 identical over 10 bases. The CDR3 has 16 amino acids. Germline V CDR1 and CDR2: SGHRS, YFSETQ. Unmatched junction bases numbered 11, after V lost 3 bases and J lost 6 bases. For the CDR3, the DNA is TGCGCCAGCAGCTCGACCCCCGGGACAGGGGCCAAGACCCAGTACTTC. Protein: CASSSTPGTGAKTQYF.

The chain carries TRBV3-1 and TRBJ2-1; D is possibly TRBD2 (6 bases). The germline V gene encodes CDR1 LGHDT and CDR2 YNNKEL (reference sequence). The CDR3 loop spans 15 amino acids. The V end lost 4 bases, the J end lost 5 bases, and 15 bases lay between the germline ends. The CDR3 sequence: CASSPPSGGNNEQFF. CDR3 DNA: TGTGCCAGCAGCCCCCCGAGTGGAGGGAACAATGAGCAGTTCTTC.

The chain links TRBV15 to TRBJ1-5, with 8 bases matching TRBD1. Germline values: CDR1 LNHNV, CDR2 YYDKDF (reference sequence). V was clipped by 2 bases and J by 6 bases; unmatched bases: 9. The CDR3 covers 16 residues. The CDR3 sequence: CATSRSGGQGTQPQHF. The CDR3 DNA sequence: TGTGCCACCAGCAGATCGGGAGGACAGGGTACTCAGCCCCAGCATTTT.

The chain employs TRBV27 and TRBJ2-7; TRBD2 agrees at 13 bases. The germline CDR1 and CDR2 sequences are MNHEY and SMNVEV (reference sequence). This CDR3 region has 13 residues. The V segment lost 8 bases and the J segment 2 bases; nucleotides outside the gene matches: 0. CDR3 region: CASGLAGAYEQYF. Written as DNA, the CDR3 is TGTGCCAGCGGACTAGCGGGAGCCTACGAGCAGTACTTC.

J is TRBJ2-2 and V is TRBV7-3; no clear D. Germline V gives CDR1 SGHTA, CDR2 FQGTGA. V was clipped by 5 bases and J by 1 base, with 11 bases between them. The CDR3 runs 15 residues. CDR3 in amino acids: CASSPTPGNTGELFF. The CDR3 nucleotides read TGTGCCAGCAGCCCCACCCCGGGGAACACCGGGGAGCTGTTTTTT.

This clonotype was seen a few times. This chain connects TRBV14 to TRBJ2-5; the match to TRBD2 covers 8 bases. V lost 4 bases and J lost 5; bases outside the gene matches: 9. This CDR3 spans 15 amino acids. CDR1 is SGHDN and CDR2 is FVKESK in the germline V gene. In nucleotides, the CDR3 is TGTGCCAGCAGCCCCCCCGGGGGGGCCGGGGAGACCCAGTACTTC. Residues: CASSPPGGAGETQYF.

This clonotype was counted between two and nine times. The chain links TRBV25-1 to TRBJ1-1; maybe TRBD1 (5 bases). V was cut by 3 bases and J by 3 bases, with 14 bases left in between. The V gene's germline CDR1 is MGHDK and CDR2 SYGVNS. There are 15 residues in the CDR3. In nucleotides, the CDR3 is TGTGCCAGCAGTGACCCCATGTTGGGGGACACTGAAGCTTTCTTT. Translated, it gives CASSDPMLGDTEAFF.

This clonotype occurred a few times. As DNA, the CDR3 is TGTGCCAGCAGGGGGACAGGGTCTGGAAACACCATATATTTT. Protein sequence: CASRGTGSGNTIYF. The chain employs TRBV28 and TRBJ1-3, with TRBD1 matching over 9 bases. CDR3 length equals 14 residues. The ends lost 6 bases at V and 1 base at J; junction bases unmatched: 1. Germline V gives CDR1 MDHEN, CDR2 SYDVKM.

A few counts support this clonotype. CDR3 protein: CASSFFGTEAFF. As DNA, the CDR3 is TGTGCCAGCAGCTTTTTCGGCACTGAAGCTTTCTTT. The J gene is TRBJ1-1, the V gene TRBV11-2; no definite D call. Per the germline V gene, CDR1 is SGHAT and CDR2 is FQNNGV. Trimming took 3 bases from V and 4 from J, leaving 6 bases between them. This CDR3 has 12 residues.

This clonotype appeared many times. CDR3 sequence: CASSRDREFAFF. The DNA of the CDR3 is TGCGCCAGCAGCCGGGACAGAGAATTCGCTTTCTTT. The V call is TRBV10-2, the J call TRBJ1-1; TRBD1 matches 7 bases. V shed 6 bases and J 11 bases; nucleotides not matched to a gene: 9. From germline, CDR1 is WSHSY and CDR2 SAAADI. The CDR3 sequence is 12 residues long.

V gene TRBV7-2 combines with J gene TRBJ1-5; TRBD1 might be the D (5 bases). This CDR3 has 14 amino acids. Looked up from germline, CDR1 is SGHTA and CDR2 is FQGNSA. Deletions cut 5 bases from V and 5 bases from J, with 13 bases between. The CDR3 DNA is TGTGCCAGCAGCCCCCAGGTGGGGGATCAGCCCCAGCATTTT. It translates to CASSPQVGDQPQHF.

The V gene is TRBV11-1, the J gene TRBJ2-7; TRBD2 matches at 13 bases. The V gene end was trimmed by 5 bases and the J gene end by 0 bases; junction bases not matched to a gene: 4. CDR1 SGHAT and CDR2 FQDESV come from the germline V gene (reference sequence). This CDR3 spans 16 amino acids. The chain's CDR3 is CASSLGLAGFSYEQYF. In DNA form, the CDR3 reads TGTGCCAGCAGCCTGGGACTAGCGGGGTTCTCCTACGAGCAGTACTTC.

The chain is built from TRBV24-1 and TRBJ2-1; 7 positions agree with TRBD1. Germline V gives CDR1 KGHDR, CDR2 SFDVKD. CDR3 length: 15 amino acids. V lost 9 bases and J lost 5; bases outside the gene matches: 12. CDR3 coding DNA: TGTGCCACCGAGACCGGGACAGCGATAGACAATGAGCAGTTCTTC. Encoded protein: CATETGTAIDNEQFF.

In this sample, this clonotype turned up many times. The CDR3 sequence: CASSLRSQGLFNYGYTF. The CDR3 DNA is TGTGCCAGCAGTTTACGGTCCCAGGGACTCTTTAACTATGGCTACACCTTC. The V call is TRBV27, the J call TRBJ1-2, with D possibly TRBD1 on 5 matching bases. The V and J ends lost 2 bases and 1 base respectively, with 17 bases between them. This CDR3 spans 17 amino acids. Germline V gene data show CDR1 as MNHEY and CDR2 as SMNVEV (reference sequence).

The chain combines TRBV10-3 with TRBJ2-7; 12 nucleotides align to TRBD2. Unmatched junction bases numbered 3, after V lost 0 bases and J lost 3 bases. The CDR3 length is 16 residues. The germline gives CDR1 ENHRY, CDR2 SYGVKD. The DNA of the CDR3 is TGTGCCATCAGTGAGTCTTCTAGCGGGGGGGTCTACGAGCAGTACGTC. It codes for CAISESSSGGVYEQYV.

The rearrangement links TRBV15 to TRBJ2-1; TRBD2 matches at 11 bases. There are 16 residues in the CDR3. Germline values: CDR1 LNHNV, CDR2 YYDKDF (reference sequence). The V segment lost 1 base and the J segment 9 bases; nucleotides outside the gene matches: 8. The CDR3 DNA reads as TGTGCCACCAGCAGAGCGTTAGCGGGGGGGCAGGGTGAGCAGTTCTTC. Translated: CATSRALAGGQGEQFF.

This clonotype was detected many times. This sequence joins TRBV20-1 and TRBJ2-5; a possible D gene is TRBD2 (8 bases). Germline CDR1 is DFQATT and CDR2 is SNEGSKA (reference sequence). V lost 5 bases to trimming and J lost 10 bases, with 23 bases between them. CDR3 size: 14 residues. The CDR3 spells CSAGTGTAGEGQYF. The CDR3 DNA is TGCAGTGCTGGGACCGGGACAGCGGGAGAAGGCCAGTACTTC.

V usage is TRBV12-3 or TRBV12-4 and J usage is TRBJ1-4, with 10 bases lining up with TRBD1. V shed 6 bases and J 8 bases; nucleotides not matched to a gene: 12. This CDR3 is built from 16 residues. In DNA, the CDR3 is TGTGCCAGCAGCCCGACAGGGGGCGGGAAGTCAGAAAAACTGTTTTTT. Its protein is CASSPTGGGKSEKLFF.

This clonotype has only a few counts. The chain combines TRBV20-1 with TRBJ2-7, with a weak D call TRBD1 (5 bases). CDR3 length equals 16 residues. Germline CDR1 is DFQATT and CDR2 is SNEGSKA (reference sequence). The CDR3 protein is CCARDLERTWAYEQYV. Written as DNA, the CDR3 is TGCTGTGCTAGAGATCTCGAACGGACATGGGCCTACGAGCAGTACGTC.

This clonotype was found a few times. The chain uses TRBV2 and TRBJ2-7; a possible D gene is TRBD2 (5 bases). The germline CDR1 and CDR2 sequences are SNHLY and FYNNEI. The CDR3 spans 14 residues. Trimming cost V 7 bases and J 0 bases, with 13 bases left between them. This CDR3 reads CASTRGGVSYEQYV. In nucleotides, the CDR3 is TGTGCCAGCACACGGGGTGGTGTCTCCTACGAGCAGTACGTC.

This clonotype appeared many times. CDR3 sequence: CASSPPGEVQPQHF. CDR3 coding DNA: TGTGCCAGCAGCCCCCCAGGGGAAGTTCAGCCCCAGCATTTT. This chain joins TRBV28 and TRBJ1-5, with D perhaps matching TRBD1 (6 bases). The V gene lost 6 bases and the J gene lost 6 bases, with 15 bases spanning the gap. The length of the CDR3 is 14 residues. The germline V gene has CDR1 MDHEN and CDR2 SYDVKM.

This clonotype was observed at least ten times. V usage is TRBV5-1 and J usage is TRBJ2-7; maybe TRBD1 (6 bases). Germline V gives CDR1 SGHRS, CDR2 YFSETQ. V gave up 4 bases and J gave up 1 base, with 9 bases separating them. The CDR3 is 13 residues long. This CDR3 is CASSQDRSYEQYF. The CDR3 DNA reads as TGCGCCAGCAGCCAAGACAGGTCCTACGAGCAGTACTTC.

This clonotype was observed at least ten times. The CDR3 DNA reads as TGTGCCACCAGGGACGGAAACACCATATATTTT. Residues: CATRDGNTIYF. The chain couples TRBV6-6 to TRBJ1-3; TRBD1 might be the D (5 bases). Germline V CDR1 and CDR2: MNHNY, SVGAGI (reference sequence). Trimming cost V 10 bases and J 4 bases, with 8 bases left between them. The CDR3 runs 11 residues.

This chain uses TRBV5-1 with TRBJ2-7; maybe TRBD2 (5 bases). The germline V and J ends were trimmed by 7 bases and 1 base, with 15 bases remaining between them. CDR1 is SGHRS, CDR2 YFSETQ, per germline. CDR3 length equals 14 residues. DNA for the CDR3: TGCGCCAGCCGCCTGGAGGAGTTATCCTACGAGCAGTACTTC. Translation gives CASRLEELSYEQYF.

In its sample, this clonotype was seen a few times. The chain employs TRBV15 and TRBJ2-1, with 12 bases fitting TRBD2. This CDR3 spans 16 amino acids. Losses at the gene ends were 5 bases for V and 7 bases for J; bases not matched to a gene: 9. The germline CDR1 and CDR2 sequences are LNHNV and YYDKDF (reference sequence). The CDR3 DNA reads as TGTGCCACCAGCGGATCCGGACTAGCGGGATTTAATGAGCAGTTCTTC. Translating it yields CATSGSGLAGFNEQFF.

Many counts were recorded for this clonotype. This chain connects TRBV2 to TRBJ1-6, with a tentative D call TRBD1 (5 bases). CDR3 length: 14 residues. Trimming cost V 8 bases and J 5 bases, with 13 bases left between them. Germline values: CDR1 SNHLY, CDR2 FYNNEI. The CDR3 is CASGGDADNSPLHF. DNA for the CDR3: TGTGCCAGCGGGGGGGACGCAGATAATTCACCCCTCCACTTT.

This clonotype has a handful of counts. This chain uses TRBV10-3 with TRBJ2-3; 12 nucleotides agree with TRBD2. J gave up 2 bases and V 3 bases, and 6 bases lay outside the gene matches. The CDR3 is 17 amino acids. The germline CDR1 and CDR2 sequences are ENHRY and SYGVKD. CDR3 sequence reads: CAISDPGLAGPTDTQYF. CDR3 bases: TGTGCCATCAGTGACCCCGGACTAGCGGGACCCACAGATACGCAGTATTTT.

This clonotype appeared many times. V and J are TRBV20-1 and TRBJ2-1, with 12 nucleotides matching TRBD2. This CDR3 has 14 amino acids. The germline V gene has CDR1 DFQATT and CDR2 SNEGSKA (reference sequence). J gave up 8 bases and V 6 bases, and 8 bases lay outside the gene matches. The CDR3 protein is CSARTSGMGYEQFF. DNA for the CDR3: TGCAGTGCCCGGACTAGCGGGATGGGCTATGAGCAGTTCTTC.

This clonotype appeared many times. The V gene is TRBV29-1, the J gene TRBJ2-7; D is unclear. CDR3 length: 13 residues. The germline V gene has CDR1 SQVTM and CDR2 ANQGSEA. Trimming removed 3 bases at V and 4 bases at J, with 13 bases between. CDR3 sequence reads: CSVDSGSAYEQYF. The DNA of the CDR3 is TGCAGCGTTGATAGTGGGTCCGCGTACGAGCAGTACTTC.

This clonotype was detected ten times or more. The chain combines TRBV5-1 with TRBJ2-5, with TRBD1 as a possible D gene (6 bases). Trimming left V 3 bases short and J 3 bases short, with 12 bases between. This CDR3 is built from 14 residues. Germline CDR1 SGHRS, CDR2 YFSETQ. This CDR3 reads CASSSGTPKETQYF. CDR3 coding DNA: TGCGCCAGCAGCTCCGGGACACCAAAAGAGACCCAGTACTTC.

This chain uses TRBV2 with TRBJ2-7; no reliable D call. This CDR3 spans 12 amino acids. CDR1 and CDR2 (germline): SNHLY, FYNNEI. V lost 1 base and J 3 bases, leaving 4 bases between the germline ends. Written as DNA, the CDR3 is TGTGCCAGCAGTGAAGTCTACTACGAGCAGTACTTC. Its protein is CASSEVYYEQYF.